The 24 T cell receptor beta chains below come from one sample, sequenced in a study of T cells in Graves' hyperthyroidism and ophthalmopathy (dated 2019 in TCRdb). Library preparation was by multiplex PCR. Reads for this sample came from an Illumina HiSeq 2000. The TCR beta CDR3 regions were amplified from the RNA transcripts. The TCR CDR3 was subjected to a first round of RT-PCR using the HTBI primer set and the Qiagen OneStep RT-PCR kit. TCRdb applied fastp at Q25 and MiXCR to the public reads, then kept only in-frame beta chains. Rows with one shared CDR3 protein collapse into an entry with the most common genes and DNA. For this sample the table gives fewer than 650,000 distinct CDR3 sequences, of which 14% were detected only once. Clones ranked in the top ten supply roughly 7.1% of the sample. Sequences were obtained from blood. These TCRs come from a woman younger than 35 with Graves' ophthalmopathy.

This clonotype was found many times. The CDR3 is CASSLWVQGTKNIQYF. CDR3 nucleotide sequence: TGTGCCAGCAGTTTATGGGTACAGGGCACCAAAAACATTCAGTACTTC. The chain has TRBV27 and TRBJ2-4; possible D gene TRBD1, 6 bases. The ends were cut back, 1 base at V and 2 bases at J, with 12 bases in the middle. Per the germline V gene, CDR1 is MNHEY and CDR2 is SMNVEV (reference sequence). The CDR3 extends over 16 amino acids.

This clonotype was observed many times. The chain recombines TRBV6-1 with TRBJ2-1; 7 bases fit TRBD1. Germline values: CDR1 MNHNS, CDR2 SASEGT. V lost 7 bases to trimming and J lost 2 bases; unmatched junction nucleotides: 8. The CDR3 length is 15 residues. CDR3 sequence reads: CASNRQGTAYNEQFF. The CDR3 region has the DNA TGTGCCAGCAACCGACAGGGAACAGCCTACAATGAGCAGTTCTTC.

This clonotype has a handful of counts. The chain has TRBV29-1 and TRBJ2-3, with D tentatively TRBD1 (6 bases). The germline V gene has CDR1 SQVTM and CDR2 ANQGSEA. The CDR3 contains 14 residues. The V end lost 4 bases, the J end lost 2 bases, and 13 bases lay between the germline ends. As DNA, the CDR3 is TGCAGCGTTGCACAGGGTTTATCCACAGATACGCAGTATTTT. It yields the protein CSVAQGLSTDTQYF.

This clonotype was counted ten times or more. The rearrangement links TRBV28 to TRBJ2-5; tentative D call: TRBD1 (6 bases). The CDR3 is 17 amino acids. V lost 3 bases and J 2 bases, leaving 19 bases between the germline ends. Looked up from germline, CDR1 is MDHEN and CDR2 is SYDVKM. The CDR3 region has the DNA TGTGCCAGCAGTTTCTACACCGGACAGTGGGATCAAGAGACCCAGTACTTC. Translated, it gives CASSFYTGQWDQETQYF.

The rearrangement joins TRBV27 to TRBJ2-2; 9 nucleotides match TRBD1. Germline loops: CDR1 MNHEY, CDR2 SMNVEV (reference sequence). Trimming cost V 1 base and J 6 bases; bases outside gene matches: 6. The CDR3 totals 16 residues. The CDR3 region has the DNA TGTGCCAGCAGTTTATTGCGACGACAGGGGGCCGGGGAGCTGTTTTTT. The encoded protein is CASSLLRRQGAGELFF.

This clonotype showed up just a few times. The chain uses TRBV7-9 and TRBJ2-5; D possibly matches TRBD1 or TRBD2 (6 bases each). The V gene lost 1 base and the J gene lost 5 bases, with 11 bases spanning the gap. The CDR3 is made up of 14 amino acids. Germline values: CDR1 SEHNR, CDR2 FQNEAQ (reference sequence). The CDR3 sequence: CASSLVGGWETQYF. The CDR3 nucleotides are TGTGCCAGCAGCTTAGTGGGGGGCTGGGAGACCCAGTACTTC. Combining the CDR3 with reference TRBV7-9 and TRBJ2-5 gives the whole variable domain DTGVSQNPRHKITKRGQNVTFRCDPISEHNRLYWYRQTLGQGPEFLTYFQNEAQLEKSRLLSDRFSAERPKGSFSTLEIQRTEQGDSAMYLCASSLVGGWETQYFGPGTRLLVL.

CDR3 sequence reads: CASSYSPKTVQYF. The CDR3 bases are TGTGCCAGCAGTTACTCTCCCAAAACGGTTCAGTACTTC. The chain carries TRBV6-6 and TRBJ2-4; D remains unclear. Germline assignment: CDR1 MNHNY and CDR2 SVGAGI (reference sequence). The CDR3 totals 13 residues. V was shortened by 0 bases and J by 11 bases, with 11 bases between the two germline ends.

This clonotype was counted many times. The gene calls are TRBV6-1 and TRBJ2-3; D not resolved. This CDR3 comprises 15 residues. CDR1 is MNHNS, CDR2 SASEGT, per germline. Trimming took 2 bases from V and 1 from J, leaving 10 bases between them. CDR3 region: CASSEFRSGTDTQYF. The CDR3 nucleotides are TGTGCCAGCAGTGAATTCCGGTCCGGCACAGATACGCAGTATTTT.

This clonotype was recorded at least ten times. The chain employs TRBV2 and TRBJ2-3, with D perhaps TRBD1 (6 bases). The CDR3 is made up of 15 amino acids. Between the trimmed V and J ends, which lost 3 bases and 2 bases, there was a span of 12 bases. Germline CDR1 reads SNHLY; CDR2 reads FYNNEI. The CDR3 sequence is CASSDRGQPTDTQYF. The CDR3 nucleotides are TGTGCCAGCAGTGACAGGGGTCAACCCACAGATACGCAGTATTTT.

This chain uses TRBV14 with TRBJ2-1; 8 bases are a match to TRBD2. Germline V CDR1 and CDR2: SGHDN, FVKESK. The trim removed 1 base at V and 3 bases at J, leaving 14 bases unmatched. This CDR3 contains 19 residues. In nucleotides, the CDR3 is TGTGCCAGCAGCCAAGTCCTCCCTGGGGGCGGGAGGTACTACAATGAGCAGTTCTTC. Translated: CASSQVLPGGGRYYNEQFF.

Only a few counts were recorded for this clonotype. The CDR3 protein is CASSLIGDYSNQPQHF. CDR3 coding DNA: TGTGCCAGCAGTCTTATTGGGGATTATAGCAATCAGCCCCAGCATTTT. The chain has TRBV27 and TRBJ1-5, with D unclear. Germline V gene sequence: CDR1 MNHEY, CDR2 SMNVEV (reference sequence). The CDR3 has 16 residues. V was cut by 5 bases and J by 0 bases, with 14 bases left in between.

This clonotype has more than one count but fewer than ten. The genes are TRBV7-6 and TRBJ2-7; tentatively, D is TRBD1 or TRBD2 (5 bases each). There are 14 residues in the CDR3. Germline CDR1 SGHVS, CDR2 FNYEAQ. Trimming cost V 2 bases and J 4 bases, with 12 bases left between them. The CDR3 nucleotides are TGTGCCAGCAGCTTAAAACTAGGGGCTTACGAGCAGTACTTC. This sequence encodes CASSLKLGAYEQYF.

This clonotype was picked up many times. The chain employs TRBV12-3 or TRBV12-4 and TRBJ1-4, with D possibly matching TRBD1 (5 bases). The CDR3 contains 15 residues. Trimming removed 3 bases from V and 7 bases from J, with 15 bases in between. This CDR3 is CASSFMGRDGEKLFF. CDR3 coding DNA: TGTGCCAGCAGTTTTATGGGCAGGGACGGTGAAAAACTGTTTTTT.

This sequence joins TRBV6-1 and TRBJ2-1; the D gene is possibly TRBD2 (5 bases). Germline lookup yields CDR1 MNHNS and CDR2 SASEGT. V was clipped by 7 bases and J by 6 bases, with 16 bases between them. The CDR3 length is 14 residues. The CDR3 DNA follows: TGTGCCAGCAAAATCGGACTCTCCACCAATGAGCAGTTCTTC. As protein: CASKIGLSTNEQFF.

This clonotype was detected ten times or more. The chain couples TRBV28 to TRBJ2-7; D may be TRBD2 (5 bases). The CDR3 is 14 residues long. Germline lookup yields CDR1 MDHEN and CDR2 SYDVKM. Between the trimmed V and J ends, which lost 3 bases and 1 base, there was a span of 10 bases. DNA for the CDR3: TGTGCCAGCAGTTTGGCGGGCGAGTCCTACGAGCAGTACTTC. This translates into CASSLAGESYEQYF.

This clonotype has a count of ten or more. This chain links TRBV7-9 with TRBJ2-1; TRBD1 aligns across 9 bases. CDR3 length equals 17 residues. The V segment lost 1 base and the J segment 8 bases; nucleotides outside the gene matches: 12. The germline V gene has CDR1 SEHNR and CDR2 FQNEAQ (reference sequence). The DNA of the CDR3 is TGTGCCAGCAGCTTAGGGCCAGGGACAGGGAGAGGGGATGAGCAGTTCTTC. This encodes CASSLGPGTGRGDEQFF.

This clonotype was detected only a few times. Being one base from a much bigger clone, this may be a read error. This chain connects TRBV9 to TRBJ1-1; D gene ambiguous. CDR1 is SGDLS and CDR2 is YYNGEE in the germline V gene. This CDR3 has 14 residues. The CDR3 region has the DNA TGTACCAGCAGCGTAGGACGAGGAAACACTGAAGCTTTCTTT. Translation gives CTSSVGRGNTEAFF.

Worth noting for this clonotype: Germline and junction disagree at one end, which may indicate a read error. The gene calls are TRBV5-8 and TRBJ1-1; no definite D call. The CDR3 totals 13 residues. Germline V lookup: CDR1 SGHTS, CDR2 YDEGEE. CDR3 in DNA: TGTGCCAGCACCTTGGCCAGGAACACTGAAGCTTTCTTT. This gives the protein CASTLARNTEAFF.

This clonotype was detected many times. The chain couples TRBV2 to TRBJ2-3; 9 positions match TRBD2. This CDR3 is 15 amino acids long. The germline V gene has CDR1 SNHLY and CDR2 FYNNEI. V was pared by 1 base and J by 5 bases, with 4 bases of the junction left unmatched. The CDR3 sequence: CASSEVAGGVDTQYF. The CDR3 region has the DNA TGTGCCAGCAGTGAAGTGGCGGGAGGGGTAGATACGCAGTATTTT.

Ten or more counts support this clonotype. V usage is TRBV27 and J usage is TRBJ2-2; D is possibly TRBD2 (6 bases). Germline CDR1 MNHEY, CDR2 SMNVEV (reference sequence). Trimming cost V 3 bases and J 3 bases, with 11 bases left between them. This CDR3 spans 15 amino acids. CDR3 DNA sequence: TGTGCCAGCAGTTTGTCCCGACTAGACACCGGGGAGCTGTTTTTT. Translation gives CASSLSRLDTGELFF.

The chain employs TRBV6-1 and TRBJ2-6; D not certain. Trimming removed 7 bases from V and 0 bases from J, with 7 bases in between. The length of the CDR3 is 14 residues. In germline, CDR1 is MNHNS, CDR2 SASEGT. Here the CDR3 reads CASKWSSGANVLTF. CDR3 bases: TGTGCCAGCAAGTGGAGCTCTGGGGCCAACGTCCTGACTTTC.

In this sample, this clonotype turned up a few times. The chain combines TRBV19 with TRBJ2-3, with D maybe TRBD2 (6 bases). Germline loops: CDR1 LNHDA, CDR2 SQIVND (reference sequence). Trimming removed 5 bases from V and 4 bases from J, with 13 bases in between. The CDR3 runs to 14 residues. The CDR3 bases are TGTGCCAGTAGTTTCCTAGCGAGAGCAGATACGCAGTATTTT. Protein sequence: CASSFLARADTQYF.

There are many counts of this clonotype. The chain joins TRBV30 to TRBJ2-1; no clear D gene. V shed 6 bases and J shed 4 bases, with 13 bases lying between them. Germline CDR1 and CDR2: GTSNPN and SVGIG (reference sequence). The length of the CDR3 is 13 residues. DNA for the CDR3: TGTGCCTGCCGTGATAACGCTTACAATGAGCAGTTCTTC. This translates into CACRDNAYNEQFF.

The rearrangement links TRBV7-2 to TRBJ2-3, with 10 bases fitting TRBD2. This CDR3 has 17 residues. From germline, CDR1 is SGHTA and CDR2 FQGNSA. V shed 1 base and J 2 bases; nucleotides not matched to a gene: 6. The CDR3 DNA is TGTGCCAGCAGCTTAGATCCTAGCGGGGGCCTCACAGATACGCAGTATTTT. As protein: CASSLDPSGGLTDTQYF.